Sequencing of this T cell receptor (beta chain) was carried out in a study of T-cell memory formation after mild COVID-19. This clonotype was detected a few times. TCRdb recomputed calls from the 5' RACE reads with MiXCR, one row per CDR3 protein. This sample has about 470,000 distinct CDR3 sequences, with roughly 18% found just once. With 5 bases clipped from V and 0 bases from J, the junction kept 9 bases outside the gene matches. CDR3 length: 19 residues. Germline CDR1 SGHAT, CDR2 FQNNGV. Sequenced material: PBMCs or a T cell subset sorted from them (not recorded which). This clonotype originated in an adult woman who had mild COVID-19 (a few samples of this study predate the infection). Cell type and time point are not known. The chain uses TRBV11-2 and TRBJ2-1, with 14 bases lining up with TRBD2. CDR3 in DNA: TGTGCCAGCAGCCCGGGACTAGCGGGGGCACTGAGCTCCTACAATGAGCAGTTCTTC. Translation: CASSPGLAGALSSYNEQFF.